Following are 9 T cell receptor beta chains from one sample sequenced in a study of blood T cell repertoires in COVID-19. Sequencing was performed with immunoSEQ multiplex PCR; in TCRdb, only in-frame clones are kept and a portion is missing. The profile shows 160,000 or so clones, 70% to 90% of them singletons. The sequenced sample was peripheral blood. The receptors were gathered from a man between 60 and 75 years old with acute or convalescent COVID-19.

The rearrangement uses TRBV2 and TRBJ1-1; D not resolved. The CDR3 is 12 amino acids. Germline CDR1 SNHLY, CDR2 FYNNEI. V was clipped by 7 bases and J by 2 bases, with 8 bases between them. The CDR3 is CASIGFNTEAFF. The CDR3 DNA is TGTGCCAGCATCGGGTTTAACACTGAAGCTTTCTTT. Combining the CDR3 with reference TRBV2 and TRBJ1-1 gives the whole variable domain EPEVTQTPSHQVTQMGQEVILRCVPISNHLYFYWYRQILGQKVEFLVSFYNNEISEKSEIFDDQFSVERPDGSNFTLKIRSTKLEDSAMYFCASIGFNTEAFFGQGTRLTVV.

The DNA for the CDR3 is TGCAGCTTCTCGTACAGGATAAACACTGAAGCTTTCTTT. Its translation: CSFSYRINTEAFF. The gene calls are TRBV29-1 and TRBJ1-1; perhaps TRBD1 as D (5 bases). Trimming took 8 bases from V and 2 from J, leaving 15 bases between them. The CDR3 loop spans 13 amino acids. Germline V CDR1 and CDR2: SQVTM, ANQGSEA.

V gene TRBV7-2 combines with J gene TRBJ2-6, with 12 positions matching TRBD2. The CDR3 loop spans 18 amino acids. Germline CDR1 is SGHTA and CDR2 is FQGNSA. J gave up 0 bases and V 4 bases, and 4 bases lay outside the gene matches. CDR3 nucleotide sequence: TGTGCCAGCAGCTGGACTAGCGGGGCGCTCTCTGGGGCCAACGTCCTGACTTTC. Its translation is CASSWTSGALSGANVLTF.

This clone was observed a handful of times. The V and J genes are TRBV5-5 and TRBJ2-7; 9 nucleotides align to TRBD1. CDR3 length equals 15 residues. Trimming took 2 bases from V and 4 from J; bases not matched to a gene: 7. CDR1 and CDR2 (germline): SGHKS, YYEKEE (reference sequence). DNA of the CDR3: TGTGCCAGCAGCTTCCTCCGGGACAGGGCTTACGAGCAGTACTTC. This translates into CASSFLRDRAYEQYF.

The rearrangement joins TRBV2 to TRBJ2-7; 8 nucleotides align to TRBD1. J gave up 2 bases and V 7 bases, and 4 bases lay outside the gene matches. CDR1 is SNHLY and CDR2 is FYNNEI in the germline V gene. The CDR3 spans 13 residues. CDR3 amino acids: CASKQGETYEQYF. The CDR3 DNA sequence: TGTGCCAGCAAACAGGGGGAAACCTACGAGCAGTACTTC.

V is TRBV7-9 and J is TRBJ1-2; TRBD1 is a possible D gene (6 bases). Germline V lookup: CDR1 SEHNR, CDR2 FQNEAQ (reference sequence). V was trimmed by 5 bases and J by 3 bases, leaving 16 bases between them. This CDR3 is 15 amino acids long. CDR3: CASSPFTGIDYGYTF. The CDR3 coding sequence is TGTGCCAGCAGCCCGTTCACAGGGATCGACTATGGCTACACCTTC.

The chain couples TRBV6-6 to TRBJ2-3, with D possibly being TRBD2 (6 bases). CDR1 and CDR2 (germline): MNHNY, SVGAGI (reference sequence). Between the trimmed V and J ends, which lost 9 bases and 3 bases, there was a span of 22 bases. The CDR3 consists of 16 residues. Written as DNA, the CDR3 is TGTGCCAGTGCACCTCGGGAGTCCCGCGAGACAGATACGCAGTATTTT. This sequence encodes CASAPRESRETDTQYF.

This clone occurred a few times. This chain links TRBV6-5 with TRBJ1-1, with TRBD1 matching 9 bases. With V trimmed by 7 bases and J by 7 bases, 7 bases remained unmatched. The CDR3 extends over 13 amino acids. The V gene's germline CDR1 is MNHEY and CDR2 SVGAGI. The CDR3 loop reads CASTRGTGNEAFF. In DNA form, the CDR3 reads TGTGCCAGCACCCGGGGGACAGGGAATGAAGCTTTCTTT.

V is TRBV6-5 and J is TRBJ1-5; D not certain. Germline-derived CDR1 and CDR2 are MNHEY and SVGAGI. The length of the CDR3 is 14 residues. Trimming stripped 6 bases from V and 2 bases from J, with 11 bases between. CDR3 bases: TGTGCCAGCAGCCCACGAGTGGGCAATCAGCCCCAGCATTTT. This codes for CASSPRVGNQPQHF.